This TCR beta chain was sequenced during a study of response to subunit inactivated influenza vaccine. Study-level findings and limits: Few new T cells, the authors suggested, are recruited by each seasonal influenza vaccination.

About this clonotype: The antigen is unknown.

Each CDR3 protein gets one entry after TCRdb re-called the RT-PCR reads with MiXCR. The data hold hundreds of thousands of distinct CDR3 sequences, with approximately 10% observed a single time. The CDR3 sequence is 15 residues long. Germline V gene lookup returns CDR1 SGHTA and CDR2 FQGNSA. Deletions cut 5 bases from V and 4 bases from J, with 17 bases between. This sequence joins TRBV7-2 and TRBJ2-5, with D possibly being TRBD2 (5 bases). The sequencing here drew on PBMCs from blood, taken on the day of vaccination. The clonotype was recovered from a man between 45 and 60 years old who received an inactivated influenza vaccine. The CDR3 spells CASSPRGGARETQYF. CDR3 nucleotide sequence: TGTGCCAGCAGCCCCCGGGGTGGAGCACGAGAGACCCAGTACTTC.